The rows below give T cell receptor beta chains drawn from one sample of a study of T cell repertoires in cytomegalovirus infection. TCRdb reprocessed the reads with MiXCR, giving one entry per CDR3 protein. The data contain fewer than 850,000 distinct CDR3 sequences, 25% to 35% of them seen just once; the ten biggest clones take up about an eighth. Their recognized antigens are unknown. The sample here was cultured CD8+ T cells from PBMCs, taken from culture after CMV antigen stimulation. These receptors came from a human donor in good health (CMV status not recorded). Some clones in this sample may be carry-over from other donors' samples. Each CDR3 is given with its conserved first and last residue. Fields, in order: D gene, clone size, V gene, J gene, CDR3 protein, CDR3 DNA. The D gene is left open where the match is weak. The listing skips clone size in some rows; elsewhere it reads once, few, many or a size class.

>NA|few|TRBV7-8|TRBJ1-3
CASSQQSSGNTIYF
TGTGCCAGCAGCCAGCAGAGTTCTGGAAACACCATATATTTT
>TRBD2|NA|TRBV5-1|TRBJ2-2
CASKGRGGRVGELFF
TGCGCCAGCAAAGGGCGGGGGGGCCGTGTCGGGGAGCTGTTTTTT
>NA|once|TRBV29-1|TRBJ1-2
CSVENRQWVDYGYTF
TGCAGCGTTGAAAATCGACAGTGGGTGGACTATGGCTACACCTTC
>NA|NA|TRBV10-3|TRBJ2-7
CAITVLGRAHGGEQYF
TGTGCCATCACGGTATTAGGACGGGCGCACGGAGGGGAGCAGTACTTC
>NA|few|TRBV29-1|TRBJ2-3
CSALGQETDTQYF
TGCAGCGCCCTGGGGCAGGAGACAGATACGCAGTATTTT
>NA|NA|TRBV7-9|TRBJ2-3
CASTPPGGGSTDTQYF
TGTGCCAGCACTCCCCCAGGGGGGGGGAGCACAGATACGCAGTATTTT
>TRBD1|few|TRBV19|TRBJ1-5
CASSIDPAGGQPQHF
TGTGCCAGTAGTATAGATCCCGCAGGGGGACAGCCCCAGCATTTT
>NA|few|TRBV19|TRBJ1-1
CASSPLAGPTEAFF
TGTGCCAGTAGTCCCCTGGCCGGCCCCACTGAAGCTTTCTTT
>NA|few|TRBV19|TRBJ1-1
CASSIGPTEAFF
TGTGCCAGTAGTATAGGGCCCACTGAAGCTTTCTTT
>NA|few|TRBV7-6|TRBJ2-3
CASSPLGGRGDTQYF
TGTGCCAGCAGCCCTCTGGGGGGCCGGGGAGATACGCAGTATTTT
>NA|few|TRBV19|TRBJ2-3
CASRNTGQSTDTQYF
TGTGCCAGTAGGAACACAGGGCAGAGCACAGATACGCAGTATTTT
>TRBD2|NA|TRBV10-2|TRBJ2-1
CASNGLAGNEQFF
TGCGCCAGCAACGGACTAGCGGGGAATGAGCAGTTCTTC
>NA|few|TRBV7-8|TRBJ1-4
CASRRESGEKLFF
TGTGCCAGCCGCAGGGAGTCTGGTGAAAAACTGTTTTTT
>TRBD2|NA|TRBV19|TRBJ2-3
CASSMGSGGLRSTDTQYF
TGTGCCAGTAGTATGGGTAGCGGGGGGCTAAGGAGCACAGATACGCAGTATTTT
>NA|NA|TRBV7-2|TRBJ1-2
CASSPRDGVYGYTF
TGTGCCAGCAGCCCCCGGGATGGGGTCTATGGCTACACCTTC
>TRBD2|many|TRBV10-3|TRBJ2-1
CAIRAGTSGEQFF
TGTGCCATCAGAGCCGGGACTAGCGGGGAGCAGTTCTTC
>NA|NA|TRBV5-6|TRBJ2-7
CASSFRDLSYEQYF
TGTGCCAGCAGCTTCCGGGACCTATCCTACGAGCAGTACTTC
>NA|few|TRBV27|TRBJ2-2
CASRRDSAGELFF
TGTGCCAGCAGGCGTGACAGTGCCGGGGAGCTGTTTTTT
>NA|NA|TRBV6-1|TRBJ1-1
CASSENWNTEAFF
TGTGCCAGCAGTGAAAACTGGAACACTGAAGCTTTCTTT
>TRBD1|NA|TRBV5-1|TRBJ1-1
CASSLDGQGGTEAFF
TGCGCCAGCAGCTTGGACGGGCAGGGGGGAACTGAAGCTTTCTTT
>NA|NA|TRBV6-4|TRBJ1-1
CASPSGGTEAFF
TGTGCCAGCCCTAGTGGAGGCACTGAAGCTTTCTTT
>NA|NA|TRBV6-4|TRBJ2-2
CASSDSTLLSGELFF
TGTGCCAGCAGTGACTCGACTCTCCTCTCCGGGGAGCTGTTTTTT
>NA|NA|TRBV6-6|TRBJ1-1
CASSYNPVSYTEAFF
TGTGCCAGCAGTTATAACCCTGTTTCATACACTGAAGCTTTCTTT
>NA|many|TRBV12-3/TRBV12-4|TRBJ2-2
CASSRRDFNTGELFF
TGTGCCAGCAGTCGCCGGGATTTCAACACCGGGGAGCTGTTTTTT
>NA|few|TRBV10-3|TRBJ1-1
CAISEFQTDGTEAFF
TGTGCCATCAGTGAGTTCCAAACAGACGGTACTGAAGCTTTCTTT
>NA|NA|TRBV12-5|TRBJ1-2
CASGLSGSLSYTF
TGTGCTAGTGGTTTGTCCGGCAGCCTGAGCTACACCTTC
>TRBD1|few|TRBV5-8|TRBJ2-7
CASTWTGYPTYEQYF
TGTGCCAGCACTTGGACAGGGTACCCTACCTACGAGCAGTACTTC
>NA|NA|TRBV6-5|TRBJ2-1
CASSYSLGADEQFF
TGTGCCAGCAGTTACTCTTTGGGCGCGGATGAGCAGTTCTTC
>TRBD1|few|TRBV7-6|TRBJ2-4
CASSSRQGATKNIQYF
TGTGCCAGCAGCTCCCGACAGGGGGCTACCAAAAACATTCAGTACTTC
>TRBD1|few|TRBV6-5|TRBJ1-1
CASSYGDRGNTEAFF
TGTGCCAGCAGTTACGGCGACAGGGGGAACACTGAAGCTTTCTTT
>NA|NA|TRBV27|TRBJ1-2
CASSFTGLRNGYTF
TGTGCCAGCAGTTTTACAGGGCTCCGAAATGGCTACACCTTC
>NA|NA|TRBV19|TRBJ1-3
CASIFGNTIYF
TGTGCCAGTATCTTTGGAAACACCATATATTTT
>TRBD1|few|TRBV7-9|TRBJ2-5
CASSSTGEAQVETQYF
TGTGCCAGCAGCTCCACAGGGGAAGCCCAGGTGGAGACCCAGTACTTC
>NA|many|TRBV7-9|TRBJ2-3
CASSPVRASADTQYF
TGTGCCAGCAGCCCCGTCCGGGCCAGCGCAGATACGCAGTATTTT
>TRBD2|NA|TRBV5-4|TRBJ2-1
CASSFRLAGVDEQFF
TGTGCCAGCAGCTTTAGACTAGCGGGGGTCGATGAGCAGTTCTTC